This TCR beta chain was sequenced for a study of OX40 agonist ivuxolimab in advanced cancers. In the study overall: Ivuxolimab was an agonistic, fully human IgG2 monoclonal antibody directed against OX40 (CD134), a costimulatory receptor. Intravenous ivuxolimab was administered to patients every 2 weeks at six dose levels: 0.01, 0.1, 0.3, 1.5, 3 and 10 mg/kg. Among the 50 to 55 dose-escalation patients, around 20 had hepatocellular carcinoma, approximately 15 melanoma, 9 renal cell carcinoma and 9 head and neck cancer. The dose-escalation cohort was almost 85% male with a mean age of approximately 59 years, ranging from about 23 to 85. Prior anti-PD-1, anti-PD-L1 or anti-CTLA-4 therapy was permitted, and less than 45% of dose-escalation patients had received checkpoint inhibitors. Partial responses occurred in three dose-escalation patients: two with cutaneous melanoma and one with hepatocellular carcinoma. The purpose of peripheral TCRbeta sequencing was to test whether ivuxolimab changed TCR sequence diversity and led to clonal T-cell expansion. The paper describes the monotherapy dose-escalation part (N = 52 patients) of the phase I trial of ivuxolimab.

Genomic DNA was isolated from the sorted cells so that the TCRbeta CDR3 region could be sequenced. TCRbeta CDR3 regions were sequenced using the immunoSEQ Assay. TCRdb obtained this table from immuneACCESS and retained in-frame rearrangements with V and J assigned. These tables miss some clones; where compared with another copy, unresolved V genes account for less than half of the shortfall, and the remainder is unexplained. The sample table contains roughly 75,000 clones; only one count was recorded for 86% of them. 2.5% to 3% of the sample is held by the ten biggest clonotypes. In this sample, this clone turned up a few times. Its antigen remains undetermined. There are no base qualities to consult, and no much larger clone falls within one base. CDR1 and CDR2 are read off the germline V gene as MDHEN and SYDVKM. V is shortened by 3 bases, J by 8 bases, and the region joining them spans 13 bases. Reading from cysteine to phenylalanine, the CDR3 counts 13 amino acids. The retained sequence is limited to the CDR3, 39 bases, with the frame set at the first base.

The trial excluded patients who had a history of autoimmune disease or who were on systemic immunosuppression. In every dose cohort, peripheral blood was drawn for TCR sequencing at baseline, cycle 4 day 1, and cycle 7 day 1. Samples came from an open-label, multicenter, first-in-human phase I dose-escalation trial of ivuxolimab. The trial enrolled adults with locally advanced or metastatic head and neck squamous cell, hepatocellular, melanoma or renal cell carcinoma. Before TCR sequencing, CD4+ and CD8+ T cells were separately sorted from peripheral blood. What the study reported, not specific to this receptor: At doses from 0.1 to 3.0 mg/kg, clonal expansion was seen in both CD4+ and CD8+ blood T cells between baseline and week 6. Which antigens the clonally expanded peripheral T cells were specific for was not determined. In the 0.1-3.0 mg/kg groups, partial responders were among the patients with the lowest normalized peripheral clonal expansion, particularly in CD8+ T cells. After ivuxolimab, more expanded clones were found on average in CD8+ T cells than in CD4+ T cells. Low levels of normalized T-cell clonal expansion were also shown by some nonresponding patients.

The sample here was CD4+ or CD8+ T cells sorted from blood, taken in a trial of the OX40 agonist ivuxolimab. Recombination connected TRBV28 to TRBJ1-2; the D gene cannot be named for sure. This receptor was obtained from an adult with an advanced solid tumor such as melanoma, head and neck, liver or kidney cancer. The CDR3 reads CASSFFPMGGYTF. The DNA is TGTGCCAGCAGTTTTTTTCCCATGGGGGGCTACACCTTC.